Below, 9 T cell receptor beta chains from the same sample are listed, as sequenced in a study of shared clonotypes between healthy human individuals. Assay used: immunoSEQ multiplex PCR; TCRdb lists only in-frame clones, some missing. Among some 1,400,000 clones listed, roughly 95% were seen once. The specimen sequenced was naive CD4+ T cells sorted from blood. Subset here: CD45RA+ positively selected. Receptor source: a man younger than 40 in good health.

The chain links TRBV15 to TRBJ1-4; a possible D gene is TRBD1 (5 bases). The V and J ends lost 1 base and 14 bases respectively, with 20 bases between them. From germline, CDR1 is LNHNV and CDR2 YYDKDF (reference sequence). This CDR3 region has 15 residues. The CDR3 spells CATSRAGGNNEVLFF. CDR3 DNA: TGTGCCACCAGCAGAGCTGGGGGGAATAATGAAGTGCTGTTTTTT.

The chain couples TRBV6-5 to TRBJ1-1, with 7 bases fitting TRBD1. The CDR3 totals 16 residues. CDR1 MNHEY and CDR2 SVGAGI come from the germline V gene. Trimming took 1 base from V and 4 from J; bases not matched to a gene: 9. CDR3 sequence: CASSYFDRAGSTEAFF. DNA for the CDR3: TGTGCCAGCAGTTACTTCGACAGGGCGGGGAGCACTGAAGCTTTCTTT.

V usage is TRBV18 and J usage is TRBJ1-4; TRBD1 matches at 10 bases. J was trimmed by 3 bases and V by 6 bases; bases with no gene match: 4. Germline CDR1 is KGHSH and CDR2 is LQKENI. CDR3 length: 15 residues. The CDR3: CASSPGTGANEKLFF. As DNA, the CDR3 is TGTGCCAGCTCCCCAGGGACAGGGGCTAATGAAAAACTGTTTTTT.

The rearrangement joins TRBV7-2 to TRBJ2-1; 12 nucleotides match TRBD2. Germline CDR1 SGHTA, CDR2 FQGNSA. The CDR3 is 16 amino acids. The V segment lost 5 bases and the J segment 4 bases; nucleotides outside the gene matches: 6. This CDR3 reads CASSPLAGGPYNEQFF. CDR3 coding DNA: TGTGCCAGCAGCCCCCTAGCGGGAGGGCCTTACAATGAGCAGTTCTTC. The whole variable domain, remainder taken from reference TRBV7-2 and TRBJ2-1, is GAGVSQSPSNKVTEKGKDVELRCDPISGHTALYWYRQSLGQGLEFLIYFQGNSAPDKSGLPSDRFSAERTGGSVSTLTIQRTQQEDSAVYLCASSPLAGGPYNEQFFGPGTRLTVL.

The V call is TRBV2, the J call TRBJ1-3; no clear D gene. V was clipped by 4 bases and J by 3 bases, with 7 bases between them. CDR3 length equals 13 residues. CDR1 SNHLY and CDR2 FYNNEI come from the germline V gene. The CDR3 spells CASSGAGGNTIYF. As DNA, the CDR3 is TGTGCCAGCAGTGGGGCAGGTGGAAACACCATATATTTT.

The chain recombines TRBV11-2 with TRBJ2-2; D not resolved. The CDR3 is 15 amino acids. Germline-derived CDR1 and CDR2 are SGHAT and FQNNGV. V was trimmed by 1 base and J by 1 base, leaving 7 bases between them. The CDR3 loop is CASSLVQQNTGELFF. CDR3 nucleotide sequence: TGTGCCAGCAGCTTAGTGCAGCAGAACACCGGGGAGCTGTTTTTT.

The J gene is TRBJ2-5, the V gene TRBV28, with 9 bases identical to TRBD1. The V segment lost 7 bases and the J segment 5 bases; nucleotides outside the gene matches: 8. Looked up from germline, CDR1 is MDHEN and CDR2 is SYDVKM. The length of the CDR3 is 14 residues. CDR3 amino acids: CASNRQGVWETQYF. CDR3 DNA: TGTGCCAGCAACAGACAGGGGGTCTGGGAGACCCAGTACTTC.

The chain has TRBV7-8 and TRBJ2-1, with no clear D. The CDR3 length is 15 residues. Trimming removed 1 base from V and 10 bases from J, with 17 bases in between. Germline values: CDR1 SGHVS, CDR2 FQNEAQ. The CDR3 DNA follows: TGTGCCAGCAGCTTAGTCGAGACTCGGCGACGGGAGCAGTTCTTC. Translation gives CASSLVETRRREQFF.

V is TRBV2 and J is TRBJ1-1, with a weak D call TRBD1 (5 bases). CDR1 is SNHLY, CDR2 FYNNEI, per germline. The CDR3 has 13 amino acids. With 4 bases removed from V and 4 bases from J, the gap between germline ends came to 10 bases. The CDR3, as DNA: TGTGCCAGCAGTGTCAGGGAGGGCACTGAAGCTTTCTTT. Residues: CASSVREGTEAFF.